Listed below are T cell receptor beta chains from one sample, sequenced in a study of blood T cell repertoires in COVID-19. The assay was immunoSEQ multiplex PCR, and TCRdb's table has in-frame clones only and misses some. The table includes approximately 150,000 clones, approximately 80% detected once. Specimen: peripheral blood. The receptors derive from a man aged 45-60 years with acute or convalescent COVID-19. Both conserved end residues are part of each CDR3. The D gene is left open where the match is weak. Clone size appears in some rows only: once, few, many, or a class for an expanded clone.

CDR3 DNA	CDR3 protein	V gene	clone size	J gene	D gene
TGTGCCAGCAGGGCCATTGACAATGAGCAGTTCTTC	CASRAIDNEQFF	TRBV6-5	.	TRBJ2-1	.
TGTGCCAGCAGTGAACAGGTCTCTGGCACAGATACGCAGTATTTT	CASSEQVSGTDTQYF	TRBV6-4	.	TRBJ2-3	.
TGTGCCAGCAGCCTCCCGGGAGGGGGTGATGAGCAGTTCTTC	CASSLPGGGDEQFF	TRBV5-4	.	TRBJ2-1	TRBD2
TGCGCCAGCAGCGCAGGGGACCAAGAGACCCAGTACTTC	CASSAGDQETQYF	TRBV5-1	.	TRBJ2-5	.
TGTGCCTGGACAGGGGGCGGTTTAACTTTCTTT	CAWTGGGLTFF	TRBV30	.	TRBJ1-1	TRBD1
TGTGCCAGTACGGAACGGGGGGGATCCAATGAGCAGTTCTTC	CASTERGGSNEQFF	TRBV19	few	TRBJ2-1	TRBD2
TGTGCCAGCAGTGGGACTAGCGGGGGGGCTGTTCTGTATTTT	CASSGTSGGAVLYF	TRBV2	.	TRBJ2-3	TRBD2
TGTGCCAGCAGTCCGGGGAGGGGTTATGGCTACACCTTC	CASSPGRGYGYTF	TRBV27	.	TRBJ1-2	.
TGTGCCAGCAGCTACGACGGGGGCTCTGGAAACACCATATATTTT	CASSYDGGSGNTIYF	TRBV7-9	.	TRBJ1-3	.
TGTGCCAGCAGCCAACGGGGCAGCGGGGGGCAGGAAGATACGCAGTATTTT	CASSQRGSGGQEDTQYF	TRBV4-2	.	TRBJ2-3	TRBD2
TGCGCCAGCAGCCCGGACATACTCCTCTCCTACGAGCAGTACTTC	CASSPDILLSYEQYF	TRBV5-1	.	TRBJ2-7	.
TGTGCCAGCTCAACCCTGGGGGGAGCCCTCAGAGAGCAGTTCTTC	CASSTLGGALREQFF	TRBV18	.	TRBJ2-1	.
TGTGCCACCAGTGACTACCTAGCTGCTGAGCAGTTCTTC	CATSDYLAAEQFF	TRBV24-1	once	TRBJ2-1	.
TGTGCCAGCAGCTTAGGGCTCCCTAGCCGGGATGAGACCCAGTACTTC	CASSLGLPSRDETQYF	TRBV11-3	.	TRBJ2-5	.
TGCAGTGCAAACACCCTGGATGGCTACACCTTC	CSANTLDGYTF	TRBV20-1	.	TRBJ1-2	.
TGTGCCAGCAGCTTCGCGGGGGGGATGAACACCGGGGAGCTGTTTTTT	CASSFAGGMNTGELFF	TRBV11-2	.	TRBJ2-2	TRBD2
TGTGCCAGTAGTTTGGAGGGGGCTGATAATTCACCCCTCCACTTT	CASSLEGADNSPLHF	TRBV19	.	TRBJ1-6	TRBD1
TGTGCCAGCAGCGTACGGGACAGCTACCAAGAGACCCAGTACTTC	CASSVRDSYQETQYF	TRBV9	.	TRBJ2-5	TRBD1
TGCGCCAGCAGCTCTACAGGGGGCGCTTACGAGCAGTACTTC	CASSSTGGAYEQYF	TRBV5-1	.	TRBJ2-7	TRBD1
TGCGCCAGCAGCTTCGACAGCTCCTATGGCTACACCTTC	CASSFDSSYGYTF	TRBV5-1	.	TRBJ1-2	.
TGTGCCAGCAGCTTGGAGGGGGCGCTAGCCAAAAACATTCAGTACTTC	CASSLEGALAKNIQYF	TRBV5-5	once	TRBJ2-4	TRBD1
TGCGCCAGCACTGAAACTAGCGAAGGGGAGCTGTTTTTT	CASTETSEGELFF	TRBV10-1	.	TRBJ2-2	TRBD2
TGTGCCAGCAGCCAATACAGGGGGCTCAGAGAGACCCAGTACTTC	CASSQYRGLRETQYF	TRBV14	.	TRBJ2-5	TRBD1
TGTGCCAGCAGTTTATTGGTCGGGGGGGAAAAACTGTTTTTT	CASSLLVGGEKLFF	TRBV27	.	TRBJ1-4	.
TGTGCCAGCAGTGATAGGGGCAGCCTAGCTAACTATGGCTACACCTTC	CASSDRGSLANYGYTF	TRBV2	.	TRBJ1-2	.
TGTGCCAGCAGCCGGACTAGCGGGGGTGACAATGAGCAGTTCTTC	CASSRTSGGDNEQFF	TRBV7-2	.	TRBJ2-1	TRBD2
TGTGCCAGCAGCTTAGGCAGGGAAGAGACCCAGTACTTC	CASSLGREETQYF	TRBV11-2	.	TRBJ2-5	.
TGTGCCAGCAGCTTTGAGGGGGTAGGAAAACTGTTTTTT	CASSFEGVGKLFF	TRBV5-4	.	TRBJ1-4	.
TGTGCCAGCAGTGGGACAGGGGGCTTGGTGGCCCAGTACTTC	CASSGTGGLVAQYF	TRBV2	.	TRBJ2-5	TRBD1
TGCAGCGCGGACAGGGGAACCGGGGAGCTGTTTTTT	CSADRGTGELFF	TRBV29-1	.	TRBJ2-2	TRBD1
TGTGCCAGCAGTTTCTCGGAGGGAGCGCGTGGCTACACCTTC	CASSFSEGARGYTF	TRBV27	.	TRBJ1-2	.
TGTGCCAGCAGTTACTCTATGAACACTGAAGCTTTCTTT	CASSYSMNTEAFF	TRBV6-2/TRBV6-3	.	TRBJ1-1	.
TGTGCCAGCAGCGTAGGACAGGGAGAGAGCTCTGGAAACACCATATATTTT	CASSVGQGESSGNTIYF	TRBV9	once	TRBJ1-3	TRBD1
TGTGCCAGCAGCCCCCTCTATCAGGGGACTGAAGCTTTCTTT	CASSPLYQGTEAFF	TRBV9	.	TRBJ1-1	.
TGTGCCACTACCGGACAGGGTCCCAACGAGCAGTACTTC	CATTGQGPNEQYF	TRBV10-3	.	TRBJ2-7	TRBD1
TGCAGCGTTGGGGGGGGTGTCACAGATACGCAGTATTTT	CSVGGGVTDTQYF	TRBV29-1	.	TRBJ2-3	TRBD2
TGTGCCAGCAGTTCAGGGTTCGATAGGAATGAGCAGTTCTTC	CASSSGFDRNEQFF	TRBV6-5	.	TRBJ2-1	.
TGCGCCAGCAGCCACTACAGGGCCGAGCCCCAGCATTTT	CASSHYRAEPQHF	TRBV4-1	.	TRBJ1-5	.
TGTGCCTGGAGTCCCATTAGCGGATATGGGGAGCTGTTTTTT	CAWSPISGYGELFF	TRBV30	.	TRBJ2-2	.
TGTGCCAGCAGCTTAGCAGGGTGGGGCGTGACCCAGTACTTC	CASSLAGWGVTQYF	TRBV7-9	.	TRBJ2-5	.
TGTGCCAGTAGTACGACTAGCGGGGGGACCGGGGAGCTGTTTTTT	CASSTTSGGTGELFF	TRBV19	once	TRBJ2-2	TRBD2
TGTGCCAGCAGCTTGTGGGGACAGGACCAAGAGACCCAGTACTTC	CASSLWGQDQETQYF	TRBV5-8	.	TRBJ2-5	TRBD1
TGTGCCAGCAGCCATCTAGGGGACAATCAGCCCCAGCATTTT	CASSHLGDNQPQHF	TRBV7-9	.	TRBJ1-5	.
TGTGCCAGCAGCTTAGTTGGTTCGGATGGCTACACCTTC	CASSLVGSDGYTF	TRBV7-2	.	TRBJ1-2	.
TGTGCCAGCAGCTTAAGGGCAGGGAACGAGCAGTACTTC	CASSLRAGNEQYF	TRBV7-2	.	TRBJ2-7	.
TGCGCCAGCAGCCAACTGGACAGGGGGCGCGTTGAAGCTTTCTTT	CASSQLDRGRVEAFF	TRBV4-1	.	TRBJ1-1	TRBD1
TGTGCCAGCAGCCCCTTGGGGGGGCTAAGGGAGACCCAGTACTTC	CASSPLGGLRETQYF	TRBV6-6	.	TRBJ2-5	.
TGTGCCATCAGTGGGGGGGCTAGCGGAGTCCCAGAGACTAGCACAGATACGCAGTATTTT	CAISGGASGVPETSTDTQYF	TRBV10-3	.	TRBJ2-3	.
TGCGCCAGCAGCTTGGAGATGGCAGATTTACATGAGCAGTTCTTC	CASSLEMADLHEQFF	TRBV5-1	.	TRBJ2-1	.
TGCGCCAGCAGCTTGGCCCCGACAGGGGGCTCCTACGAGCAGTACTTC	CASSLAPTGGSYEQYF	TRBV5-1	.	TRBJ2-7	TRBD1
TGTGCCAGCAGCCAAGCAAGACTAGCGGGGGGCCCGAACACCGGGGAGCTGTTTTTT	CASSQARLAGGPNTGELFF	TRBV14	.	TRBJ2-2	TRBD2